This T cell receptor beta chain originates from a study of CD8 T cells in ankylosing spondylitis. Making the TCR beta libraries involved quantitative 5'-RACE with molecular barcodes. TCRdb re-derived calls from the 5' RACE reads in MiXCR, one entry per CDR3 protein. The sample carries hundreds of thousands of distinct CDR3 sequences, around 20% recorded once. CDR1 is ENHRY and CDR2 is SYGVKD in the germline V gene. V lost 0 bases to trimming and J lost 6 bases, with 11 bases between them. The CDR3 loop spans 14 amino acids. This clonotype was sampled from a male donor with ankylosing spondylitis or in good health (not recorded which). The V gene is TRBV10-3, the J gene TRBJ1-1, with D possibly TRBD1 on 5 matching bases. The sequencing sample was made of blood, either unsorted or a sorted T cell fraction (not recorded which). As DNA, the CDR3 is TGTGCCATCAGTGAGTCAGGGCCGGGGCCTGAAGCTTTCTTT. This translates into CAISESGPGPEAFF.